Shown below are 27 T cell receptor beta chains from a single sample sequenced in a study of cytomegalovirus exposure and HLA in healthy donors. Amplification used 60 Vbeta primers and 13 Jbeta primers. The table came from immunoSEQ multiplex PCR; TCRdb's copy has only in-frame clones and leaves some out. The table has some 180,000 clones, approximately 85% seen once. Sequences were obtained from PBMCs. The receptor set was obtained from a man aged 25 to 45 in good health and CMV-seropositive.

The V call is TRBV2, the J call TRBJ2-1, with TRBD1 matching 9 bases. Germline V CDR1 and CDR2: SNHLY, FYNNEI. CDR3 length equals 14 residues. Trimming at V came to 8 bases and at J to 4 bases, leaving 6 bases not matched to a gene. CDR3 amino acids: CASSRGQGYNEQFF. CDR3 nucleotides: TGTGCCAGCTCAAGGGGACAGGGATACAATGAGCAGTTCTTC. Full variable domain (outside the CDR3, taken from reference TRBV2 and TRBJ2-1): EPEVTQTPSHQVTQMGQEVILRCVPISNHLYFYWYRQILGQKVEFLVSFYNNEISEKSEIFDDQFSVERPDGSNFTLKIRSTKLEDSAMYFCASSRGQGYNEQFFGPGTRLTVL.

The V and J genes are TRBV4-3 and TRBJ2-1; possibly TRBD1 for D (6 bases). The CDR3 sequence is 15 residues long. CDR1 is LGHNA, CDR2 YSLEER, per germline. V shed 4 bases and J shed 6 bases, with 16 bases lying between them. The CDR3 coding sequence is TGCGCCAGCAGCCCGGACAGACTAACTTCCAATGAGCAGTTCTTC. Its protein is CASSPDRLTSNEQFF.

The chain uses TRBV19 and TRBJ1-2, with D uncertain. Trimming pared 3 bases from V and 5 bases from J, leaving 4 bases between. The CDR3 has 11 amino acids. Per the germline V gene, CDR1 is LNHDA and CDR2 is SQIVND (reference sequence). The CDR3 sequence: CASSMRYGYTF. Here the CDR3 DNA reads TGTGCCAGTAGTATGCGTTATGGCTACACCTTC.

J is TRBJ2-3 and V is TRBV7-9; 10 bases agree with TRBD2. Germline CDR1 is SEHNR and CDR2 is FQNEAQ (reference sequence). CDR3 length: 18 amino acids. Germline trimming cut 2 bases from V and 4 bases from J; bases unmatched to any gene: 12. The CDR3 nucleotides read TGTGCCAGCAGCTTATCCCTCCACCTAGCGGGAGTATCAGATACGCAGTATTTT. Its translation is CASSLSLHLAGVSDTQYF.

The chain has TRBV18 and TRBJ1-1; D is unclear. V lost 2 bases and J lost 8, with 12 bases in between. Germline CDR1 and CDR2: KGHSH and LQKENI. The CDR3 runs to 13 residues. The CDR3 nucleotides read TGTGCCAGCTCACCAGAACAGCAGACGGAAGCTTTCTTT. This codes for CASSPEQQTEAFF.

This clone has just a few counts. V gene TRBV5-1 combines with J gene TRBJ2-7; D is possibly TRBD1 (6 bases). CDR1 SGHRS and CDR2 YFSETQ come from the germline V gene. The V and J ends lost 2 bases and 3 bases respectively, with 9 bases between them. This CDR3 spans 13 amino acids. CDR3 residues: CASSLTGRYEQYF. CDR3 in DNA: TGCGCCAGCAGCTTAACAGGGCGCTACGAGCAGTACTTC.

The chain links TRBV5-8 to TRBJ2-7, with D possibly TRBD2 on 6 matching bases. V lost 4 bases to trimming and J lost 1 base, with 15 bases between them. Germline V gene sequence: CDR1 SGHTS, CDR2 YDEGEE. The CDR3 is 15 residues long. CDR3 sequence: CASSPAGLPSYEQYV. In DNA form, the CDR3 reads TGTGCCAGCAGCCCGGCAGGACTACCTTCCTACGAGCAGTACGTC.

The rearrangement uses TRBV27 and TRBJ2-7, with 7 bases identical to TRBD1. The CDR3 length is 13 residues. From germline, CDR1 is MNHEY and CDR2 SMNVEV (reference sequence). V gave up 6 bases and J gave up 3 bases; unmatched junction bases: 5. The CDR3 nucleotides read TGTGCCAGCAGGCAGGGACAGTACTACGAGCAGTACTTC. It is translated as CASRQGQYYEQYF.

This chain joins TRBV19 and TRBJ1-1; 8 bases fit TRBD1. Germline CDR1 LNHDA, CDR2 SQIVND (reference sequence). The CDR3 is 14 amino acids. V trimming: 7 bases; J trimming: 0 bases; junction bases outside the gene matches: 4. CDR3 in amino acids: CASTTTGVNTEAFF. The CDR3 nucleotides are TGTGCCAGTACCACGACAGGGGTGAACACTGAAGCTTTCTTT.

The gene calls are TRBV19 and TRBJ2-1; 7 bases fit TRBD1. This CDR3 comprises 16 residues. After removal of 10 bases from V and 4 bases from J, the junction contained 16 bases not matched to a gene. Germline assignment: CDR1 LNHDA and CDR2 SQIVND (reference sequence). DNA of the CDR3: TGTGCCACAAAAGGCGGATTCCGGGACAGATACAATGAGCAGTTCTTC. Its translation: CATKGGFRDRYNEQFF.

This chain joins TRBV21-1 and TRBJ1-2; the D segment call TRBD1 is taken from the table without a DNA check. TRBV21-1 is a pseudogene. The CDR3 has 17 amino acids. The CDR3 reads CASSKWGVRGRTYGYTF. The CDR3 DNA reads TGTGCCAGCAGCAAATGGGGGGTGAGGGGGCGCACCTATGGCTACACCTTC.

Worth noting for this clone: At one end the junction does not follow the germline gene, possibly because of a read error. The chain is built from TRBV7-9 and TRBJ1-2; maybe TRBD1 (6 bases). CDR1 and CDR2 from the germline V gene are SEHNR and FQNEAQ (reference sequence). The CDR3 length is 12 residues. CDR3 DNA: TGTGCCAGCAGCTCACCATTCGACAGGCTGTCCTTC. Amino acid sequence: CASSSPFDRLSF.

This clone occurred once. The DNA of the CDR3 is TGCGCCAGCAGCCAAGATATACCAGGGGATTGGAACACTGAAGCTTTCTTT. As protein: CASSQDIPGDWNTEAFF. The chain recombines TRBV4-3 with TRBJ1-1; D perhaps matches TRBD1 (6 bases). The V and J ends lost 0 bases and 1 base respectively, with 15 bases between them. Per germline, CDR1 LGHNA and CDR2 YSLEER. The CDR3 runs 17 residues.

The J gene is TRBJ2-2, the V gene TRBV7-9; tentatively, D is TRBD2 (5 bases). The CDR3 runs 14 residues. Trimming pared 4 bases from V and 8 bases from J, leaving 14 bases between. Germline CDR1 reads SEHNR; CDR2 reads FQNEAQ (reference sequence). The DNA for the CDR3 is TGTGCCAGCAGCTCATCGAAGAGGGCGGGGGAGCTGTTTTTT. Protein: CASSSSKRAGELFF.

This chain links TRBV4-3 with TRBJ1-4; D not certain. V was shortened by 2 bases and J by 0 bases, with 7 bases between the two germline ends. This CDR3 spans 15 amino acids. Germline CDR1 reads LGHNA; CDR2 reads YSLEER. The CDR3 region is CASSQLGATNEKLFF. DNA of the CDR3: TGCGCCAGCAGCCAACTAGGAGCAACTAATGAAAAACTGTTTTTT.

This clone appeared a few times. This chain joins TRBV6-6 and TRBJ1-5, with D unclear. Trimming took 2 bases from V and 4 from J, leaving 6 bases between them. Germline V lookup: CDR1 MNHNY, CDR2 SVGAGI (reference sequence). The CDR3 has 13 amino acids. Here the CDR3 reads CASSYLANQPQHF. The CDR3 DNA reads TGTGCCAGCAGTTACCTGGCTAATCAGCCCCAGCATTTT.

DNA for the CDR3: TGTGCCAGCAGCGCTACTCTCCTAGCGGGAGAATACCAAGAGACCCAGTACTTC. Translation: CASSATLLAGEYQETQYF. The chain recombines TRBV9 with TRBJ2-5; 10 bases agree with TRBD2. Germline CDR1 and CDR2: SGDLS and YYNGEE. The ends lost 3 bases at V and 0 bases at J; junction bases unmatched: 11. This CDR3 has 18 residues.

The rearrangement links TRBV4-1 to TRBJ1-3; 8 bases fit TRBD1. CDR1 and CDR2 (germline): MGHRA, YSYEKL. V shed 1 base, J shed 2 bases, and the junction held 4 bases outside the gene matches. This CDR3 is 16 amino acids long. In nucleotides, the CDR3 is TGCGCCAGCAGCCAAGGTCAGGGGGCGGCTGGAAACACCATATATTTT. As protein: CASSQGQGAAGNTIYF.

V is TRBV28 and J is TRBJ1-4; possible D gene TRBD1, 5 bases. The CDR3 loop spans 16 amino acids. V was pared by 6 bases and J by 8 bases, with 22 bases between. CDR1 is MDHEN and CDR2 is SYDVKM in the germline V gene. The CDR3 region is CASSLSGWGSLEKLFF. CDR3 in DNA: TGTGCCAGCAGCCTGTCCGGGTGGGGCAGTCTCGAAAAACTGTTTTTT.

The chain combines TRBV5-4 with TRBJ2-1; 8 bases map to TRBD2. Germline CDR1 SGHNT, CDR2 YYREEE (reference sequence). Trimming cost V 2 bases and J 9 bases; bases outside gene matches: 19. This CDR3 is 18 amino acids long. CDR3 coding DNA: TGTGCCAGCAGCTTACTAGATGTCGGGAGGGCCTCTAGACGTGAGCAGTTCTTC. Translation: CASSLLDVGRASRREQFF.

The chain employs TRBV4-3 and TRBJ1-4; D gene ambiguous. CDR1 LGHNA and CDR2 YSLEER come from the germline V gene. Trimming stripped 1 base from V and 6 bases from J, with 12 bases between. The CDR3 extends over 15 amino acids. The CDR3 is CASSQGRGEDEKLFF. CDR3 bases: TGCGCCAGCAGCCAAGGTCGCGGGGAAGATGAAAAACTGTTTTTT.

In its sample, this clone was seen once. The chain joins TRBV9 to TRBJ2-1; TRBD2 aligns across 15 bases. Germline V CDR1 and CDR2: SGDLS, YYNGEE. J lost 10 bases, V lost 0 bases, and 2 bases had no gene match. The CDR3 loop spans 15 amino acids. In DNA form, the CDR3 reads TGTGCCAGCAGCGTAGAAGGGACTAGCGGGAGGGAGCAGTTCTTC. It codes for CASSVEGTSGREQFF.

The chain joins TRBV5-6 to TRBJ2-2; the match to TRBD1 covers 9 bases. V lost 4 bases to trimming and J lost 3 bases; unmatched junction nucleotides: 4. Germline V gene lookup returns CDR1 SGHDT and CDR2 YYEEEE. This CDR3 region has 15 residues. The CDR3 coding sequence is TGTGCCAGCAGCATCGGACAGGGGTACACCGGGGAGCTGTTTTTT. Translated, it gives CASSIGQGYTGELFF. The whole variable domain, filled in from reference TRBV5-6 and TRBJ2-2, reads DAGVTQSPTHLIKTRGQQVTLRCSPKSGHDTVSWYQQALGQGPQFIFQYYEEEERQRGNFPDRFSGHQFPNYSSELNVNALLLGDSALYLCASSIGQGYTGELFFGEGSRLTVL.

This chain joins TRBV7-9 and TRBJ2-3, with 11 bases that match TRBD2. Germline CDR1 SEHNR, CDR2 FQNEAQ (reference sequence). V shed 4 bases and J 3 bases; nucleotides not matched to a gene: 9. This CDR3 is 17 amino acids long. CDR3 in amino acids: CASSSHKTSGMTDTQYF. In nucleotides, the CDR3 is TGTGCCAGCAGCTCTCACAAGACTAGCGGGATGACAGATACGCAGTATTTT. The whole variable domain, remainder taken from reference TRBV7-9 and TRBJ2-3, is DTGVSQNPRHKITKRGQNVTFRCDPISEHNRLYWYRQTLGQGPEFLTYFQNEAQLEKSRLLSDRFSAERPKGSFSTLEIQRTEQGDSAMYLCASSSHKTSGMTDTQYFGPGTRLTVL.

Comments on this clone: The junction does not match germline at one end; this may be a read error. This rearrangement joins TRBV7-9 to TRBJ2-2; either TRBD1 or TRBD2 may fit D (7 bases each). Germline lookup yields CDR1 SEHNR and CDR2 FQNEAQ (reference sequence). The CDR3 is 13 amino acids. Here the CDR3 DNA reads TGTTCCAGCAGGGGGGGAAACACCGGGGAGCTGTTTTTT. Translating gives CSSRGGNTGELFF. The complete variable domain, with remaining parts taken from reference TRBV7-9 and TRBJ2-2, reads DTGVSQNPRHKITKRGQNVTFRCDPISEHNRLYWYRQTLGQGPEFLTYFQNEAQLEKSRLLSDRFSAERPKGSFSTLEIQRTEQGDSAMYLCSSRGGNTGELFFGEGSRLTVL.

Turning to this clone: A read error may produce the germline difference seen at one junction end. Other DNA sequences from this sample encode an identical CDR3 as well. The chain employs TRBV4-3 and TRBJ1-1; D not resolved. CDR1 is LGHNA and CDR2 is YSLEER in the germline V gene. The CDR3 consists of 16 residues. The CDR3 region is CASSQDEGIGNTEAFF. DNA of the CDR3: TGCGCCAGCAGCCAAGATGAGGGAATCGGGAACACTGAGGCTTTCTTT.

Details on this clone: A read error may produce the germline difference seen at one junction end. V and J are TRBV28 and TRBJ2-1; perhaps TRBD2 as D (5 bases). Germline values: CDR1 MDHEN, CDR2 SYDVKM. The CDR3 consists of 13 residues. CDR3 residues: CASRTDSNNEQFF. In DNA form, the CDR3 reads TGTGCCAGCAGAACGGACTCCAACAATGAGCAGTTCTTC.